This entry lists 13 T cell receptor beta chains sequenced from one sample in a study of response to subunit inactivated influenza vaccine. Each CDR3 protein is one row after TCRdb ran MiXCR on the RT-PCR reads. This table holds about 780,000 distinct CDR3 sequences, approximately 17% found once. The material was PBMCs from blood, obtained roughly 5 days after vaccination. The receptors derive from a man aged 50-59 years who received an inactivated influenza vaccine.

A few counts support this clonotype. The chain recombines TRBV15 with TRBJ2-7, with D perhaps given as TRBD1 or TRBD2 (5 bases each). The germline V gene has CDR1 LNHNV and CDR2 YYDKDF (reference sequence). Deletions cut 7 bases from V and 5 bases from J, with 15 bases between. This CDR3 is built from 13 residues. CDR3 residues: CATNRDVRDEQYF. The CDR3, as DNA: TGTGCCACCAACCGGGACGTCCGGGACGAGCAGTACTTC.

This clonotype was counted only a few times. The CDR3 loop is CASSQFGTSGGETQYF. CDR3 bases: TGTGCCAGCAGCCAATTCGGGACTAGCGGGGGGGAGACCCAGTACTTC. This chain connects TRBV3-1 to TRBJ2-5, with 15 bases fitting TRBD2. Looked up from germline, CDR1 is LGHDT and CDR2 is YNNKEL (reference sequence). With V trimmed by 2 bases and J by 5 bases, 3 bases remained unmatched. The CDR3 is 16 amino acids.

This clonotype was seen more than once but under ten times. J is TRBJ1-1 and V is TRBV20-1, with 7 bases identical to TRBD1. Losses at the gene ends were 6 bases for V and 1 base for J; bases not matched to a gene: 5. Germline V CDR1 and CDR2: DFQATT, SNEGSKA (reference sequence). This CDR3 has 13 amino acids. The CDR3 DNA reads as TGCAGTGCGGACCGGACAGGGAACACTGAAGCTTTCTTT. Residues: CSADRTGNTEAFF.

The chain has TRBV20-1 and TRBJ2-2; no clear D gene. The CDR3 runs 14 residues. V lost 3 bases, J lost 0 bases, and 8 bases lay in between. Germline CDR1 is DFQATT and CDR2 is SNEGSKA (reference sequence). The CDR3 sequence: CSARKAANTGELFF. CDR3 coding DNA: TGCAGTGCTAGGAAGGCAGCGAACACCGGGGAGCTGTTTTTT.

Many counts were recorded for this clonotype. The gene calls are TRBV20-1 and TRBJ1-1; D is uncertain. Germline CDR1 DFQATT, CDR2 SNEGSKA (reference sequence). The CDR3 has 12 amino acids. With 1 base removed from V and 6 bases from J, the gap between germline ends came to 9 bases. CDR3 DNA: TGCAGTGCTAGAGTGTGGAGATCTGAAGCTTTCTTT. It codes for CSARVWRSEAFF.

There are many counts of this clonotype. The chain has TRBV29-1 and TRBJ2-7; 7 nucleotides match TRBD1. V was clipped by 7 bases and J by 5 bases; unmatched bases: 17. This CDR3 region has 15 residues. Looked up from germline, CDR1 is SQVTM and CDR2 is ANQGSEA. Here the CDR3 reads CSATLPSTGRNEQYF. The CDR3 DNA is TGCAGCGCCACGTTGCCCTCGACAGGGCGAAACGAGCAGTACTTC.

CDR3 region: CASRQTGDTEAFF. Here the CDR3 DNA reads TGTGCCAGCAGGCAGACAGGGGACACTGAAGCTTTCTTT. V usage is TRBV7-9 and J usage is TRBJ1-1, with 8 bases lining up with TRBD1. The CDR3 covers 13 residues. Germline CDR1 and CDR2: SEHNR and FQNEAQ (reference sequence). The ends lost 6 bases at V and 3 bases at J; junction bases unmatched: 3. The variable domain in full, completed from reference TRBV7-9 and TRBJ1-1, reads DTGVSQNPRHKITKRGQNVTFRCDPISEHNRLYWYRQTLGQGPEFLTYFQNEAQLEKSRLLSDRFSAERPKGSFSTLEIQRTEQGDSAMYLCASRQTGDTEAFFGQGTRLTVV.

This clonotype was recorded a few times. This chain joins TRBV5-1 and TRBJ1-6, with 10 bases matching TRBD1. J gave up 10 bases and V 3 bases, and 7 bases lay outside the gene matches. This CDR3 comprises 15 residues. CDR1 is SGHRS, CDR2 YFSETQ, per germline. The CDR3 spells CASSSETGGVSPLHF. The CDR3 DNA sequence: TGCGCCAGCAGCTCGGAGACAGGGGGCGTCTCACCCCTCCACTTT.

The V and J genes are TRBV30 and TRBJ2-1; tentative D call: TRBD1 (6 bases). V dropped 5 bases and J dropped 13 bases, with 21 bases sitting between them. Germline loops: CDR1 GTSNPN, CDR2 SVGIG (reference sequence). This CDR3 has 13 residues. Written as DNA, the CDR3 is TGTGCCTGGCAAGGGGGTGGCGAGGTGAGCCAGTTCTTC. Translation gives CAWQGGGEVSQFF.

V and J are TRBV5-1 and TRBJ2-3, with D possibly being TRBD1 (5 bases). V lost 0 bases and J lost 0, with 11 bases in between. CDR3 length equals 16 residues. From germline, CDR1 is SGHRS and CDR2 YFSETQ. CDR3: CASSLVPGWSTDTQYF. The DNA for the CDR3 is TGCGCCAGCAGCTTGGTTCCAGGGTGGAGCACAGATACGCAGTATTTT.

This clonotype was seen a handful of times. J is TRBJ2-3 and V is TRBV28; TRBD1 or TRBD2 may be the D gene (5 bases each). Germline CDR1 and CDR2: MDHEN and SYDVKM. V was trimmed by 4 bases and J by 0 bases, leaving 20 bases between them. This CDR3 spans 18 amino acids. CDR3 nucleotides: TGTGCCAGCAGTTACGGACTTGACAGAGGTGCTAGCACAGATACGCAGTATTTT. Translating gives CASSYGLDRGASTDTQYF.

This clonotype was counted only a few times. This chain joins TRBV20-1 and TRBJ2-4, with 8 positions matching TRBD1. Germline lookup yields CDR1 DFQATT and CDR2 SNEGSKA (reference sequence). The CDR3 has 15 amino acids. Unmatched junction bases numbered 9, after V lost 5 bases and J lost 3 bases. Here the CDR3 DNA reads TGCAGTGCTGTCAAGGGACAGGAGTACAAAAACATTCAGTACTTC. Translation: CSAVKGQEYKNIQYF.

This clonotype was observed many times. The V gene is TRBV13, the J gene TRBJ2-4; either TRBD1 or TRBD2 may supply D (5 bases each). The CDR3 is made up of 13 amino acids. Trimming cost V 5 bases and J 9 bases, with 14 bases left between them. Germline lookup yields CDR1 PRHDT and CDR2 FYEKMQ (reference sequence). The CDR3 DNA is TGTGCCAGCAGCCCCATGGCAGGGAGCATTCAGTACTTC. It yields the protein CASSPMAGSIQYF. Looking up the rest from reference TRBV13 and TRBJ2-4 gives the full variable domain: AAGVIQSPRHLIKEKRETATLKCYPIPRHDTVYWYQQGPGQDPQFLISFYEKMQSDKGSIPDRFSAQQFSDYHSELNMSSLELGDSALYFCASSPMAGSIQYFGAGTRLSVL.